The entry below describes one T cell receptor beta chain. The data were obtained in a study of blood T cell repertoires in COVID-19. Study context: Acute-phase and convalescent COVID-19 samples originated in the United States, Italy and Spain.

Per the authors' pipeline: Scientists estimated how many nucleated cells there were by amplifying reference gene primers. Sequenced by immunoSEQ multiplex PCR; TCRdb stores in-frame clones only, minus some. From that table come the V and J calls and clone size; the DNA was used to work out D and trimming. The sample yields more than 85,000 clones, 87% seen once. This CDR3 contains 15 residues. From germline, CDR1 is MDHEN and CDR2 SYDVKM. The V gene lost 6 bases and the J gene lost 4 bases, with 15 bases spanning the gap. The sequenced sample consisted of peripheral blood. This chain uses TRBV28 with TRBJ2-2; D perhaps matches TRBD2 (5 bases). The TCR was taken from a human donor in a cohort sampled during active COVID-19. DNA for the CDR3: TGTGCCAGCAGCCTGGTACGGGGATTCACCGGGGAGCTGTTTTTT. Translated: CASSLVRGFTGELFF.